These 22 T cell receptor beta chains share one sample of origin, sequenced in a study of blood T cells in healthy people across ages. For the second PCR, which ran for about 6 to 12 cycles, a sample-barcoded 5' primer and a J-beta primer mix were used. TCRdb passed the 5' RACE reads through MiXCR, listing each CDR3 protein once. The sample includes 720,000 or so distinct CDR3 sequences, 40% to 50% of them seen just once. What was sequenced was blood. The receptors shown here come from an older man in good health.

In its sample, this clonotype was seen a few times. J is TRBJ2-7 and V is TRBV4-3; D remains ambiguous. Germline assignment: CDR1 LGHNA and CDR2 YSLEER. The CDR3 contains 14 residues. V was pared by 0 bases and J by 2 bases, with 8 bases between. The CDR3 DNA reads TGCGCCAGCAGCCAAGACCGGATCACCTACGAGCAGTACTTC. As protein: CASSQDRITYEQYF.

This clonotype was seen a handful of times. This chain uses TRBV2 with TRBJ2-7, with D unresolved. V lost 2 bases, J lost 6 bases, and 11 bases lay in between. CDR3 size: 13 residues. Germline V gene sequence: CDR1 SNHLY, CDR2 FYNNEI. Written as DNA, the CDR3 is TGTGCCAGCAGTGAATCGGTAGTCGGCGAGCAGTACTTC. It is translated as CASSESVVGEQYF.

The table lists this clonotype with a few counts. This rearrangement joins TRBV6-2 or TRBV6-3 to TRBJ2-1, with TRBD1 matching 8 bases. From germline, CDR1 is MNHEY and CDR2 SVGEGT. The length of the CDR3 is 14 residues. The V gene end was trimmed by 11 bases and the J gene end by 6 bases; junction bases not matched to a gene: 12. In DNA form, the CDR3 reads TGTGCCGGGGCCCGGGGACAGGTCCCCAATGAGCAGTTCTTC. It yields the protein CAGARGQVPNEQFF.

The chain has TRBV29-1 and TRBJ2-7; 11 bases line up with TRBD1. CDR1 SQVTM and CDR2 ANQGSEA come from the germline V gene. The CDR3 has 14 residues. V lost 7 bases, J lost 5 bases, and 10 bases stayed unmatched. The CDR3 coding sequence is TGCAGCGCCACCATGGGGGACAGGGGGAACGAGCAGTACTTC. This gives the protein CSATMGDRGNEQYF.

V usage is TRBV6-6 and J usage is TRBJ2-7; TRBD1 aligns across 9 bases. This CDR3 region has 15 residues. The V and J ends lost 7 bases and 2 bases, in that order; junction bases with no gene match: 9. Germline values: CDR1 MNHNY, CDR2 SVGAGI (reference sequence). The CDR3 region has the DNA TGTGCCAGCAACTCCCGGGACAGGGCCCCCTACGAGCAGTACTTC. The encoded protein is CASNSRDRAPYEQYF.

On this clonotype itself: Sequence at one end of the junction differs from germline and may be a read error. This CDR3 reads CASSLGQNSGANVPTF. The CDR3 DNA reads TGTGCCAGCAGTTTGGGACAGAACTCTGGGGCCAACGTCCCGACTTTC. This sequence joins TRBV12-3 or TRBV12-4 and TRBJ2-6; 7 bases fit TRBD1. CDR3 length equals 16 residues.

CDR3: CSAPGTSGPSYEQYF. CDR3 coding DNA: TGCAGTGCTCCCGGGACTAGCGGTCCCTCCTACGAGCAGTACTTC. The gene calls are TRBV20-1 and TRBJ2-7; 11 bases align to TRBD2. CDR1 is DFQATT, CDR2 SNEGSKA, per germline (reference sequence). J gave up 0 bases and V 5 bases, and 6 bases lay outside the gene matches. This CDR3 comprises 15 residues.

The sample holds a few counts of this clonotype. The gene calls are TRBV29-1 and TRBJ2-1; the match to TRBD1 covers 9 bases. The J segment lost 6 bases and the V segment lost 5 bases, leaving 2 bases of the junction unmatched. CDR3 length equals 12 residues. CDR1 and CDR2 (germline): SQVTM, ANQGSEA. CDR3: CSVRGQGNEQFF. The CDR3, as DNA: TGCAGCGTTCGGGGACAGGGCAATGAGCAGTTCTTC.

The genes are TRBV15 and TRBJ1-4; the D is unclear. The CDR3 contains 14 residues. Germline loops: CDR1 LNHNV, CDR2 YYDKDF (reference sequence). Trimming pared 0 bases from V and 7 bases from J, leaving 9 bases between. The CDR3 DNA sequence: TGTGCCACCAGCAGAGATGTGGGAGGTGAAAAACTGTTTTTT. This encodes CATSRDVGGEKLFF.

The chain employs TRBV6-2 or TRBV6-3 and TRBJ2-4, with a possible D match to TRBD2 (6 bases). Per germline, CDR1 MNHEY and CDR2 SVGEGT. V lost 5 bases to trimming and J lost 0 bases, with 14 bases between them. The length of the CDR3 is 16 residues. CDR3 nucleotide sequence: TGTGCCAGCAGTGATATATCGGGAGAAGCCAAAAACATTCAGTACTTC. The encoded protein is CASSDISGEAKNIQYF.

This sequence joins TRBV3-1 and TRBJ2-7, with 9 bases aligning to TRBD1. Germline V CDR1 and CDR2: LGHDT, YNNKEL (reference sequence). This CDR3 is 15 amino acids long. V gave up 1 base and J gave up 5 bases; unmatched junction bases: 6. As DNA, the CDR3 is TGTGCCAGCAGCCAAGGGGGACAGGGTCGAAACGAGCAGTACTTC. Translated, it gives CASSQGGQGRNEQYF.

In nucleotides, the CDR3 is TGTGCCAGCAGTTACTACCTGGGACCCTACGAGCAGTACTTC. It specifies CASSYYLGPYEQYF. The chain employs TRBV6-5 and TRBJ2-7; TRBD1 or TRBD2 may be the D gene (5 bases each). CDR1 MNHEY and CDR2 SVGAGI come from the germline V gene. V lost 1 base and J 2 bases, leaving 9 bases between the germline ends. The CDR3 consists of 14 residues.

The V gene is TRBV2, the J gene TRBJ1-4; TRBD1 aligns across 7 bases. Germline V CDR1 and CDR2: SNHLY, FYNNEI. The V segment lost 4 bases and the J segment 3 bases; nucleotides outside the gene matches: 8. The CDR3 has 16 residues. CDR3 region: CASSGDSGTANEKLFF. The CDR3 coding sequence is TGTGCCAGCAGTGGAGATTCCGGGACAGCTAATGAAAAACTGTTTTTT.

The rearrangement uses TRBV5-6 and TRBJ2-3; 7 bases are a match to TRBD2. From germline, CDR1 is SGHDT and CDR2 YYEEEE. The CDR3 covers 16 residues. V was clipped by 0 bases and J by 2 bases; unmatched bases: 6. The CDR3 DNA sequence: TGTGCCAGCAGCTTGGATAGCGGGCCCTACACAGATACGCAGTATTTT. Its translation: CASSLDSGPYTDTQYF.

This clonotype was detected a few times. With a much larger clone just one base away, this may be a read error. CDR3 amino acids: CASSLLMPVPGTQYF. The CDR3 nucleotides read TGTGCCAGCAGTTTATTGATGCCGGTCCCAGGGACCCAGTACTTC. This chain links TRBV27 with TRBJ2-5; D not resolved. Germline V lookup: CDR1 MNHEY, CDR2 SMNVEV (reference sequence). V was pared by 1 base and J by 7 bases, with 16 bases between. This CDR3 is built from 15 residues.

V gene TRBV29-1 combines with J gene TRBJ2-7; 10 bases match TRBD1. With V trimmed by 6 bases and J by 2 bases, 4 bases remained unmatched. Germline V gene data show CDR1 as SQVTM and CDR2 as ANQGSEA. The CDR3 sequence is 13 residues long. CDR3 sequence reads: CSVRGTGAYEQYF. Here the CDR3 DNA reads TGCAGCGTGAGGGGGACAGGGGCCTACGAGCAGTACTTC.

The V and J genes are TRBV7-9 and TRBJ2-1, with TRBD1 as a possible D gene (7 bases). From germline, CDR1 is SEHNR and CDR2 FQNEAQ (reference sequence). This CDR3 contains 13 residues. The germline V and J ends were trimmed by 2 bases and 6 bases, with 8 bases remaining between them. The CDR3 spells CASSLQGGNEQFF. The CDR3 DNA is TGTGCCAGCAGCTTACAGGGGGGCAATGAGCAGTTCTTC.

This clonotype was detected ten times or more. The V gene is TRBV11-2, the J gene TRBJ2-1; TRBD2 matches 11 bases. Germline CDR1 reads SGHAT; CDR2 reads FQNNGV. The CDR3 is 18 amino acids. V lost 0 bases to trimming and J lost 6 bases; unmatched junction nucleotides: 10. In nucleotides, the CDR3 is TGTGCCAGCAGCTTAGAACCAAGACTAGCGGGATTCCGCAATGAGCAGTTCTTC. Translated: CASSLEPRLAGFRNEQFF.

V usage is TRBV24-1 and J usage is TRBJ1-5, with 7 bases aligning to TRBD1. Germline CDR1 and CDR2: KGHDR and SFDVKD. The CDR3 runs to 17 residues. J gave up 0 bases and V 1 base, and 5 bases lay outside the gene matches. The CDR3 coding sequence is TGTGCCACCAGTGATTTACAGGGGCGGCTTAGCAATCAGCCCCAGCATTTT. It is translated as CATSDLQGRLSNQPQHF.

The chain has TRBV7-2 and TRBJ2-3, with 8 bases identical to TRBD2. The germline V gene has CDR1 SGHTA and CDR2 FQGNSA. Trimming took 5 bases from V and 7 from J; bases not matched to a gene: 14. This CDR3 comprises 16 residues. The CDR3 protein is CASSQTSGSPGNTQYF. The CDR3 region has the DNA TGTGCCAGCAGCCAGACCAGCGGGAGCCCCGGGAATACGCAGTATTTT. Variable domain in full (rest from reference TRBV7-2 and TRBJ2-3): GAGVSQSPSNKVTEKGKDVELRCDPISGHTALYWYRQSLGQGLEFLIYFQGNSAPDKSGLPSDRFSAERTGGSVSTLTIQRTQQEDSAVYLCASSQTSGSPGNTQYFGPGTRLTVL.

Comment on this clonotype: Being one base from a much bigger clone, this may be a read error. This chain uses TRBV6-2 or TRBV6-3 with TRBJ2-5, with a weak D call TRBD1 (6 bases). The J call may be mistaken, given a closer DNA end match to TRBJ2-7. The V gene's germline CDR1 is MNHEY and CDR2 SVGEGT. The length of the CDR3 is 11 residues. The CDR3 region is CASRRGGEQYF. DNA of the CDR3: TGTGCCAGCAGACGAGGGGGCGAGCAGTACTTC.

This sequence joins TRBV7-2 and TRBJ2-5; D could derive from TRBD1 or TRBD2 (6 bases each). Trimming left V 8 bases short and J 1 base short, with 17 bases between. CDR3 length equals 15 residues. Germline lookup yields CDR1 SGHTA and CDR2 FQGNSA. CDR3 DNA sequence: TGTGCCAGCTCGGGGGCTAGCGTTATCCAAGAGACCCAGTACTTC. The encoded protein is CASSGASVIQETQYF.